This T cell receptor (beta chain) came from a study of STAT5B mutations in CD4+ large granular lymphocyte leukemia. J gave up 0 bases and V 8 bases, and 13 bases lay outside the gene matches. Germline V gene sequence: CDR1 SNHLY, CDR2 FYNNEI. CDR3 length equals 17 residues. Assay used: immunoSEQ multiplex PCR; TCRdb lists only in-frame clones, some missing. The sample holds about 32,000 clones, less than 90% seen once. The clonotype originates from a human donor in good health. V gene TRBV2 combines with J gene TRBJ2-7, with 10 bases lining up with TRBD1. The sequenced material came from CD4+ T cells from blood buffy coats. The DNA for the CDR3 is TGTGCCAGCGGGGCCGGGACAGGGGCTTTGAGCTCCTACGAGCAGTACTTC. Its translation: CASGAGTGALSSYEQYF.